What follows are 14 T cell receptor beta chains derived from one specimen sequenced in a study of T cell responses to AZD1222 COVID-19 vaccine. Some clones are missing from TCRdb's copy, which holds only in-frame ones; the method was immunoSEQ multiplex PCR. The sample holds about 97,000 clones, around 93% seen once. The sample here was peripheral blood, taken on day 0 of AZD1222 vaccination. Receptors originate from an adult in good health.

The J gene is TRBJ2-7, the V gene TRBV20-1, with TRBD2 matching 8 bases. The CDR3 is made up of 11 amino acids. Germline V gene sequence: CDR1 DFQATT, CDR2 SNEGSKA (reference sequence). CDR3 coding DNA: TGCGCCCGGACTAGCCTCTACGAGCAGTACTTC. This sequence encodes CARTSLYEQYF.

The chain is built from TRBV7-2 and TRBJ1-1; D call uncertain. The CDR3 has 15 amino acids. Germline V gene sequence: CDR1 SGHTA, CDR2 FQGNSA. Trimming cost V 3 bases and J 1 base, with 12 bases left between them. CDR3: CASSFYALSNTEAFF. CDR3 bases: TGTGCCAGCAGCTTCTATGCACTCTCGAACACTGAAGCTTTCTTT. Full variable domain (rest looked up from reference TRBV7-2 and TRBJ1-1): GAGVSQSPSNKVTEKGKDVELRCDPISGHTALYWYRQSLGQGLEFLIYFQGNSAPDKSGLPSDRFSAERTGGSVSTLTIQRTQQEDSAVYLCASSFYALSNTEAFFGQGTRLTVV.

The rearrangement uses TRBV5-1 and TRBJ1-6; 8 bases agree with TRBD1. This CDR3 comprises 14 residues. V dropped 4 bases and J dropped 8; count of bases not matched to a gene: 5. In germline, CDR1 is SGHRS, CDR2 YFSETQ. CDR3 DNA: TGCGCCAGCAGCCCTCAGGGGGCGCATTCACCCCTCCACTTT. Protein product: CASSPQGAHSPLHF.

V usage is TRBV20-1 and J usage is TRBJ1-3; TRBD1 matches 8 bases. The V gene end was trimmed by 3 bases and the J gene end by 4 bases; junction bases not matched to a gene: 2. Germline assignment: CDR1 DFQATT and CDR2 SNEGSKA (reference sequence). This CDR3 region has 13 residues. The CDR3 DNA reads TGCAGTGCTAGTCAGGGGGCGGGAAACACCATATATTTT. The encoded protein is CSASQGAGNTIYF.

The chain employs TRBV18 and TRBJ1-1, with D unresolved. The germline V gene has CDR1 KGHSH and CDR2 LQKENI. V lost 8 bases and J lost 11, with 18 bases in between. This CDR3 region has 12 residues. Here the CDR3 reads CASTTPGSSAFF. The CDR3 DNA reads TGTGCCAGCACGACCCCGGGCTCCTCGGCTTTCTTT.

V usage is TRBV5-5 and J usage is TRBJ2-1, with a possible D match to TRBD1 (6 bases). V was pared by 0 bases and J by 0 bases, with 16 bases between. Looked up from germline, CDR1 is SGHKS and CDR2 is YYEKEE (reference sequence). The CDR3 length is 18 residues. The chain's CDR3 is CASSLEGHSISSYNEQFF. CDR3 sequence (DNA): TGTGCCAGCAGCTTGGAGGGACACAGTATTAGCTCCTACAATGAGCAGTTCTTC.

This chain uses TRBV7-9 with TRBJ2-7, with a possible D match to TRBD2 (5 bases). Germline V lookup: CDR1 SEHNR, CDR2 FQNEAQ (reference sequence). The length of the CDR3 is 13 residues. V was trimmed by 5 bases and J by 2 bases, leaving 10 bases between them. This CDR3 is CASSPRRAYEQYF. The CDR3 bases are TGTGCCAGCAGCCCGAGGCGGGCCTACGAGCAGTACTTC.

The rearrangement uses TRBV5-4 and TRBJ1-4; 7 positions match TRBD1. Germline assignment: CDR1 SGHNT and CDR2 YYREEE (reference sequence). The CDR3 totals 14 residues. V trimming: 3 bases; J trimming: 8 bases; junction bases outside the gene matches: 7. The CDR3 loop is CASSSRDSGEKLFF. CDR3 coding DNA: TGTGCCAGCAGCTCGCGGGACAGTGGGGAAAAACTGTTTTTT.

This chain connects TRBV5-1 to TRBJ1-4; perhaps TRBD1 as D (5 bases). The CDR3 spans 13 residues. Trimming removed 7 bases from V and 5 bases from J, with 12 bases in between. The germline gives CDR1 SGHRS, CDR2 YFSETQ. CDR3: CASRWGKNEKLFF. CDR3 nucleotides: TGCGCCAGCCGGTGGGGGAAGAATGAAAAACTGTTTTTT.

V and J are TRBV7-9 and TRBJ1-1; D perhaps matches TRBD1 (5 bases). This CDR3 contains 13 residues. In germline, CDR1 is SEHNR, CDR2 FQNEAQ (reference sequence). V lost 6 bases and J 0 bases, leaving 8 bases between the germline ends. The CDR3 here is CASRRTLNTEAFF. DNA for the CDR3: TGTGCCAGCAGGAGGACACTGAACACTGAAGCTTTCTTT. Full variable domain (outside the CDR3, taken from reference TRBV7-9 and TRBJ1-1): DTGVSQNPRHKITKRGQNVTFRCDPISEHNRLYWYRQTLGQGPEFLTYFQNEAQLEKSRLLSDRFSAERPKGSFSTLEIQRTEQGDSAMYLCASRRTLNTEAFFGQGTRLTVV.

The chain employs TRBV2 and TRBJ1-4, with TRBD1 matching 9 bases. Trimming at V came to 6 bases and at J to 5 bases, leaving 4 bases not matched to a gene. The CDR3 sequence is 14 residues long. Germline CDR1 SNHLY, CDR2 FYNNEI. The CDR3 coding sequence is TGTGCCAGCAGACTTGGGACAGGGAATGAAAAACTGTTTTTT. Its translation is CASRLGTGNEKLFF.

The chain is built from TRBV3-1 (or the pseudogene TRBV3-2) and TRBJ2-3; 13 nucleotides match TRBD2. Looked up from germline, CDR1 is LGHDT and CDR2 is YNNKEL (reference sequence). This CDR3 contains 15 residues. V was pared by 3 bases and J by 7 bases, with 4 bases of the junction left unmatched. The CDR3 here is CASSQTSGGPHTQYF. CDR3 DNA: TGTGCCAGCAGCCAGACTAGCGGGGGGCCTCATACGCAGTATTTT.

V and J are TRBV28 and TRBJ2-1; 10 nucleotides match TRBD1. V trimming: 8 bases; J trimming: 8 bases; junction bases outside the gene matches: 3. The V gene's germline CDR1 is MDHEN and CDR2 SYDVKM. This CDR3 has 12 amino acids. The CDR3 here is CASRTGGYEQFF. As DNA, the CDR3 is TGTGCCAGCCGGACAGGGGGGTATGAGCAGTTCTTC.

The V call is TRBV4-3, the J call TRBJ1-4, with unresolved D. The CDR3 is made up of 17 amino acids. CDR1 and CDR2 from the germline V gene are LGHNA and YSLEER. The V end was cut by 0 bases, the J end by 4 bases, with 15 bases between. The CDR3 bases are TGCGCCAGCAGCCAAGATAACAGACAACCCGTTAATGAAAAACTGTTTTTT. Its protein product is CASSQDNRQPVNEKLFF.